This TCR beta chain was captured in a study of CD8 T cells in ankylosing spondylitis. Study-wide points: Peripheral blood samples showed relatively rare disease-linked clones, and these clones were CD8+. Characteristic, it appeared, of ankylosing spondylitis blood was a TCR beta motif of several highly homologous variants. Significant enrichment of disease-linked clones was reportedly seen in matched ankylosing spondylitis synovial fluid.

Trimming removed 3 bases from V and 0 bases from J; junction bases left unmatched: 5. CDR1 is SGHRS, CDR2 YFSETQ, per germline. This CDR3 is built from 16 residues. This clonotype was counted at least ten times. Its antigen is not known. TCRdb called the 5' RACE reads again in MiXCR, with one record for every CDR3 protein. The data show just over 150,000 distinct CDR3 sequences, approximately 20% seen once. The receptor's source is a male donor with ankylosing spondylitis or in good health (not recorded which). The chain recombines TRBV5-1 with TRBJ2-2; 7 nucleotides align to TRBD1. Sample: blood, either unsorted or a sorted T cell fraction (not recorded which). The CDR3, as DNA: TGCGCCAGCAGCTGGGGACAGTTGTCGAACACCGGGGAGCTGTTTTTT. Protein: CASSWGQLSNTGELFF.